A selection of T cell receptor beta chains follows, all from one sample in a study of blood T cell repertoires in COVID-19. Assay used: immunoSEQ multiplex PCR; TCRdb lists only in-frame clones, some missing. The data show about 46,000 clones, with more than 70% seen just once and around 6.1% held by the top ten. The specimen was peripheral blood. These receptors all stem from a woman of 80 years or more with acute or convalescent COVID-19. Each CDR3 is given with its conserved first and last residue. D genes are given only for firm matches. Size tells how often a clone was seen (once, few, many) or the class of an expanded clone, and some rows leave it out.

>TRBD2|TRBV6-5|TRBJ2-5|-
TGTGCCAGCATCGGGACTAGCGGGGGGCCGAAGACCCAGTACTTC
CASIGTSGGPKTQYF
>-|TRBV3-1/TRBV3-2|TRBJ1-3|-
TGTGCCAGCAGCGCAGACACCTTCTCTGGAAACACCATATATTTT
CASSADTFSGNTIYF
>TRBD2|TRBV4-1|TRBJ2-1|-
TGCGCCAGCAGCCGAGGGACTAGTCGTTACAATGAGCAGTTCTTC
CASSRGTSRYNEQFF
>-|TRBV9|TRBJ1-2|few
TGTGCCAGCAGCGTAGACTACCGTTCCTATGGCTACACCTTC
CASSVDYRSYGYTF
>TRBD2|TRBV14|TRBJ2-5|-
TGTGCCAGCAGCCAACTAGCGGGGGTTACACAAGAGACCCAGTACTTC
CASSQLAGVTQETQYF
>TRBD2|TRBV2|TRBJ2-5|once
TGTGCCAGCAGTTACCTAACTAGCGGGGTCCAAGAGACCCAGTACTTC
CASSYLTSGVQETQYF
>TRBD2|TRBV11-3|TRBJ2-1|-
TGTGCCAGCAGCCCTGCGGGGGGGATTTTGAATGAGCAGTTCTTC
CASSPAGGILNEQFF
>TRBD1|TRBV9|TRBJ1-3|-
TGTGCCAGCAGCCCTTATGACCCAATGACAGGGTACTCTGGAAACACCATATATTTT
CASSPYDPMTGYSGNTIYF
>TRBD2|TRBV3-1/TRBV3-2|TRBJ2-2|few
TGTGCCAGCAGCGTCGGACTAGGTTCCGCCGGGGAGCTGTTTTTT
CASSVGLGSAGELFF
>-|TRBV27|TRBJ2-7|-
TGTGCCAGCAGTCCCGGAACGAGTAGACAGACGAGCTCCTACGAGCAGTACTTC
CASSPGTSRQTSSYEQYF
>-|TRBV27|TRBJ1-1|-
TGTGCCAGCAGTTTATCGAATTCAGGGTTCACTGAAGCTTTCTTT
CASSLSNSGFTEAFF
>TRBD2|TRBV5-1|TRBJ2-7|-
TGCGCCAGCAGCTTGATAGCGGGGGCCAACTACGAGCAGTACTTC
CASSLIAGANYEQYF
>TRBD2|TRBV4-1|TRBJ2-2|-
TGCGCCAGCAGCCAAGGGGATTTGGGACTAGCGGGTACCGGGGAGCTGTTTTTT
CASSQGDLGLAGTGELFF
>-|TRBV4-1|TRBJ2-7|-
TGCGCCAGCAGCCAATCCGGGGGACAGCCGACGCAGTACTTC
CASSQSGGQPTQYF
>-|TRBV19|TRBJ1-6|-
TGTGCCAGTAGTAAACAACAGTATAATTCACCCCTCCACTTT
CASSKQQYNSPLHF
>TRBD1|TRBV13|TRBJ1-1|-
TGTGCCAGCAGCTTAGTATCGACAGGGCGGGTGCTCGCGGAGCGAAACACTGAAGCTTTCTTT
CASSLVSTGRVLAERNTEAFF
>-|TRBV5-1|TRBJ1-4|-
TGCGCCAGCAGCTCGGGGGCAACGGGGGGAACTGAAAAACTGTTTTTT
CASSSGATGGTEKLFF
>TRBD2|TRBV13|TRBJ2-1|-
TGTGCCAGCAGCTTAGGTCCTAGCGGGGGCAATGAGCAGTTCTTC
CASSLGPSGGNEQFF
>TRBD2|TRBV19|TRBJ2-4|-
TGTGCCAGTAGTATGACTAGCGGGGGGCTGGCCAAAAACATTCAGTACTTC
CASSMTSGGLAKNIQYF
>TRBD1|TRBV15|TRBJ2-5|-
TGTGCCACCAGCAAGGACAGGGGGATGGAAGAGACCCAGTACTTC
CATSKDRGMEETQYF
>TRBD1|TRBV6-2/TRBV6-3|TRBJ2-7|-
TGTGCCAGCAGCAGGGACAGGGGGCCTGACGAGCAGTACTTC
CASSRDRGPDEQYF
>-|TRBV9|TRBJ2-5|-
TGTGCCAGCAGCGTAGAGGGGCTCCAAGAGACCCAGTACTTC
CASSVEGLQETQYF
>TRBD2|TRBV20-1|TRBJ2-5|-
TGCAGTGCTAGTCGCGAAAACGGGGGGGAATACCAAGAGACCCAGTACTTC
CSASRENGGEYQETQYF
>-|TRBV15|TRBJ1-4|-
TGTGCCACCAGCAGAGGTACGCGTGAAAAACTGTTTTTT
CATSRGTREKLFF
>-|TRBV29-1|TRBJ1-4|-
TGCAGCGTTGAAGGTTTGAGCGAAAAACTGTTTTTT
CSVEGLSEKLFF
>TRBD2|TRBV19|TRBJ2-5|-
TGTGCCAGTAGTAGACTAGCGGGGGGGGTAGAGACCCAGTACTTC
CASSRLAGGVETQYF
>-|TRBV18|TRBJ2-3|-
TGTGCCAGCTCCCTAGAACCTAGCACAGATACGCAGTATTTT
CASSLEPSTDTQYF
>TRBD1|TRBV2|TRBJ1-5|-
TGTGCCAGCAGTGGGACAGGGAGAAATCAGCCCCAGCATTTT
CASSGTGRNQPQHF
>-|TRBV5-6|TRBJ2-2|-
TGTGCCAGCAGCCCGGACACGTTATCGAACACCGGGGAGCTGTTTTTT
CASSPDTLSNTGELFF
>-|TRBV24-1|TRBJ2-3|-
TGTGCCACCAGTGATACCTCGAAGGAGGGCACAGATACGCAGTATTTT
CATSDTSKEGTDTQYF
>-|TRBV18|TRBJ1-1|-
TGTGCCAGCTCACCGGGACAAAGTAAAAACACTGAAGCTTTCTTT
CASSPGQSKNTEAFF
>-|TRBV10-2|TRBJ1-6|-
TGCGCCAGCAGTGCTAGCTCCTATAATTCACCCCTCCACTTT
CASSASSYNSPLHF
>TRBD2|TRBV7-2|TRBJ2-1|few
TGTGCCAGCAGCCCCCCCCCGGGACTAGGGTACAATGAGCAGTTCTTC
CASSPPPGLGYNEQFF
>TRBD1|TRBV6-5|TRBJ1-6|-
TGTGCCAGCAGAAGGGACAGGGGTGACTCACCCCTCCACTTT
CASRRDRGDSPLHF
>-|TRBV15|TRBJ2-5|-
TGTGCCACCAGCAGGGCGCTCGGGGAGGTGGAGACCCAGTACTTC
CATSRALGEVETQYF
>TRBD1|TRBV5-1|TRBJ1-5|-
TGCGCCAGCAGCGCCGGGGACAGGGAGGGCAATCAGCCCCAGCATTTT
CASSAGDREGNQPQHF
>TRBD1|TRBV13|TRBJ1-2|-
TGTGCCAGCAGCAAGGTGACAGGGTCCTATGGCTACACCTTC
CASSKVTGSYGYTF
>TRBD1|TRBV27|TRBJ1-5|-
TGTGCCAGCAGTTCCAAAACCCCGGGACAGGTAAAATTTGGGTGGATATATAGCAATCAGCCCCAGCATTTT
CASSSKTPGQVKFGWIYSNQPQHF
>-|TRBV5-4|TRBJ1-3|few
TGTGCCAGCAGACGGAACCCGGGACAAGGAAACACCATATATTTT
CASRRNPGQGNTIYF
>-|TRBV2|TRBJ1-6|-
TGTGCCAGCAGGTCAGACTGGAGCTCCTATAATTCACCCCTCCACTTT
CASRSDWSSYNSPLHF
>TRBD2|TRBV7-6|TRBJ2-5|-
TGTGCCAGCAGCTTAAAGTCTAGCGGGGCGATAAACTTC
CASSLKSSGAINF
>TRBD2|TRBV9|TRBJ2-3|-
TGTGCCAGCAGCGTAGACCCTAGCGGATATACGCAGTATTTT
CASSVDPSGYTQYF
>-|TRBV18|TRBJ2-7|-
TGTGCCAGCTCCCGCTTGGGGGGCTACGAGCAGTACTTC
CASSRLGGYEQYF
>TRBD1|TRBV6-6|TRBJ1-1|-
TGTGCCAGCATTCAACAGGGGGCGGGTGAAGCTTTCTTT
CASIQQGAGEAFF
>-|TRBV29-1|TRBJ1-2|-
TGCAGCGGAGGAACTCCGACAGACCTCTATGGCTACACCTTC
CSGGTPTDLYGYTF
>TRBD2|TRBV25-1|TRBJ2-1|-
TGTGCCAGCAGCTTAGCGGGGGTCAGCTACAATGAGCAGTTCTTC
CASSLAGVSYNEQFF
>-|TRBV6-5|TRBJ2-7|-
TGTGCCTGCACAGGGAACTCCTACGAGCAGTACTTC
CACTGNSYEQYF
>-|TRBV1|TRBJ2-7|-
TGCACCAGCAGCCAAGATTTTGGTACAGAGATCTACGAGCAGTACTTC
CTSSQDFGTEIYEQYF
>TRBD2|TRBV10-2|TRBJ2-1|once
TGCGCCAGCAGGGATAGCGGGGGGCACTACAATGAGCAGTTCTTC
CASRDSGGHYNEQFF
>-|TRBV5-8|TRBJ1-2|-
TGTGCCAGCAGCTTGGTGGGGGCGGAATTTAACTATGGCTACACCTTC
CASSLVGAEFNYGYTF
>TRBD2|TRBV27|TRBJ2-4|-
TGTGCCAGCAGTTTATCGGGGGGGTTGGCAAAAAACATTCAGTACTTC
CASSLSGGLAKNIQYF
>-|TRBV6-5|TRBJ2-3|-
TGTGCCAGCAGTTACTCGGAGTTTTCTAGCACAGATACGCAGTATTTT
CASSYSEFSSTDTQYF
>-|TRBV12-3/TRBV12-4|TRBJ2-2|-
TGTGCCAGCACCCCCACTACCGCCGGGGAGCTGTTTTTT
CASTPTTAGELFF
>TRBD1|TRBV3-1/TRBV3-2|TRBJ1-6|-
TGTGCCACCTCGACAGGGTATAATTCACCCCTCCACTTT
CATSTGYNSPLHF
>-|TRBV13|TRBJ1-1|few
TGTGCCAGCAGCTTAGAAGAGGCCAGGGGTGACACTGAAGCTTTCTTT
CASSLEEARGDTEAFF
>TRBD1|TRBV3-1/TRBV3-2|TRBJ1-1|few
TGTGCCAGCAGCCAAAGGACAGGGGGCACTGAAGCTTTCTTT
CASSQRTGGTEAFF
>TRBD2|TRBV3-1/TRBV3-2|TRBJ2-7|medium-sized
TGTGCCAGCAGCCAAGGGACCGGGGGGGGCAAGCCCTACGAGCAGTACTTC
CASSQGTGGGKPYEQYF
>-|TRBV20-1|TRBJ2-3|-
TGCAGTGCTAGGGATCAGGGGCCGCAGTATTTT
CSARDQGPQYF